This T cell receptor (beta chain) was captured in a study of T cells in Graves' hyperthyroidism and ophthalmopathy. Many counts were recorded for this clonotype. Looked up from germline, CDR1 is MNHNS and CDR2 is SASEGT. With 5 bases removed from V and 4 bases from J, the gap between germline ends came to 11 bases. This CDR3 spans 13 amino acids. RNA transcripts were the template for amplifying TCR beta CDR3 regions. The HTBI set primed first-round TCR CDR3 RT-PCR. Each CDR3 protein gets one entry after TCRdb re-called the multiplex PCR reads with MiXCR. The data contain fewer than 450,000 distinct CDR3 sequences, about 15% of them singletons.

Sequencing was carried out using blood. The source is a woman in her sixties with Graves' ophthalmopathy. V gene TRBV6-1 combines with J gene TRBJ2-5, with D possibly being TRBD1 (6 bases). CDR3 DNA: TGTGCCAGCAGTATACTAGGGGGAGAGACCCAGTACTTC. Protein sequence: CASSILGGETQYF.